The clone carrying this T cell receptor beta chain was seen a few times. Its target is not known. The germline V gene has CDR1 MDHEN and CDR2 SYDVKM. Trimming took off 5 bases at V and 5 bases at J, with 21 bases between the two ends. The CDR3 runs to 16 residues. The data derive from a study of blood T cells in healthy people across ages. Study-wide results and caveats: Per million T cells, TCR beta diversity dropped about linearly as age rose. The long-lived group displayed more naive CD4+ cells, plus higher diversity, than the aged donors did.

The donors, aged about 6 to 90, were healthy Caucasians from Russia. Per-sample PBMC isolation yielded at least 6.5 million cells. A sample-barcoded 5' primer and a J-beta primer mix were used in a second PCR of about 6 to 11 cycles. TCRdb called the 5' RACE reads again in MiXCR, with one record for every CDR3 protein. Of 550,000 to 750,000 distinct CDR3 sequences detected, more than 20% appear once; the ten largest clones hold around 3.4%. The V gene is TRBV28, the J gene TRBJ2-5; either TRBD1 or TRBD2 may supply D (5 bases each). Input material: blood. The TCR originated in a man aged 65 to 79 in good health. In DNA, the CDR3 is TGTGCCAGCAGTACCTCGGGACGGCCTAAGGTGGAGACCCAGTACTTC. Translated: CASSTSGRPKVETQYF.